The sequence of this T cell receptor (beta chain) was determined in a study of technical replicates of blood from a handful of donors. The protocol was immunoSEQ multiplex PCR, while the TCRdb copy is restricted to in-frame clones and leaves out a portion. The sample contains fewer than 80,000 clones, approximately 86% of which appear only once. Germline CDR1 and CDR2: SGDLS and YYNGEE. The trim removed 4 bases at V and 2 bases at J, leaving 5 bases unmatched. The CDR3 runs to 14 residues. The rearrangement joins TRBV9 to TRBJ2-5; the match to TRBD2 covers 7 bases. The sequence was obtained from a human donor in good health. Some clones in this sample may be carry-over from other donors' samples. Specimen: PBMCs. The CDR3 nucleotides read TGTGCCAGCAGCCCATCGGGACTACAAGAGACCCAGTACTTC. Translated: CASSPSGLQETQYF. Full variable domain (rest looked up from reference TRBV9 and TRBJ2-5): DSGVTQTPKHLITATGQRVTLRCSPRSGDLSVYWYQQSLDQGLQFLIQYYNGEERAKGNILERFSAQQFPDLHSELNLSSLELGDSALYFCASSPSGLQETQYFGPGTRLLVL.